Shown below are 21 T cell receptor beta chains from a single sample sequenced in a study of shared clonotypes between healthy human individuals. The data were produced by immunoSEQ multiplex PCR, yet TCRdb's version contains in-frame clones alone and is incomplete. The sample lists about 2.3 million clones; over 90% were seen once. The sequenced material came from naive CD4+ T cells from PBMCs. The subset: CD45RA+ positively selected. The receptors were sampled from a young man in good health. Some clones in this sample may be carry-over from other donors' samples.

In its sample, this clone was seen once. This specimen includes other DNA sequences encoding the same CDR3. The V call is TRBV10-2, the J call TRBJ1-5; no clear D. The CDR3 runs to 15 residues. From germline, CDR1 is WSHSY and CDR2 SAAADI. The V end was cut by 0 bases, the J end by 0 bases, with 6 bases between. The CDR3, as DNA: TGCGCCAGCAGTGAGTCGTCGGGTAGCAATCAGCCCCAGCATTTT. It encodes CASSESSGSNQPQHF.

This clone has a single count. The chain combines TRBV19 with TRBJ1-1; D unclear. Looked up from germline, CDR1 is LNHDA and CDR2 is SQIVND (reference sequence). Deletions cut 6 bases from V and 0 bases from J, with 11 bases between. The CDR3 length is 14 residues. CDR3 nucleotide sequence: TGTGCCAGTAGACCGAACCAGATGAACACTGAAGCTTTCTTT. Its translation is CASRPNQMNTEAFF.

The genes are TRBV30 and TRBJ2-7; 10 nucleotides align to TRBD2. With V trimmed by 2 bases and J by 0 bases, 4 bases remained unmatched. From germline, CDR1 is GTSNPN and CDR2 SVGIG (reference sequence). The CDR3 is made up of 15 amino acids. CDR3 nucleotides: TGTGCCTGGAGTAGCGGGAGGGAAATCTCCTACGAGCAGTACTTC. Its protein is CAWSSGREISYEQYF.

V is TRBV6-6 and J is TRBJ2-1, with D unresolved. Germline V CDR1 and CDR2: MNHNY, SVGAGI (reference sequence). Trimming took 7 bases from V and 3 from J, leaving 10 bases between them. CDR3 size: 13 residues. The CDR3 coding sequence is TGTGCCAGCAACGCCGACAACTACAATGAGCAGTTCTTC. Encoded protein: CASNADNYNEQFF.

The genes are TRBV28 and TRBJ1-2; a weak D match, TRBD1 (6 bases). There are 14 residues in the CDR3. Trimming cost V 5 bases and J 7 bases, with 17 bases left between them. CDR1 is MDHEN, CDR2 SYDVKM, per germline. In nucleotides, the CDR3 is TGTGCCAGCAGTCCTACAGGGTTGCAACGTGGCTACACCTTC. This codes for CASSPTGLQRGYTF.

The CDR3 DNA follows: TGTGCCAGCAGTAGGACAGGGCTGGGCTACGAGCAGTACTTC. Its protein is CASSRTGLGYEQYF. The chain joins TRBV27 to TRBJ2-7; 8 nucleotides match TRBD1. This CDR3 is built from 14 residues. Trimming at V came to 5 bases and at J to 3 bases, leaving 6 bases not matched to a gene. In germline, CDR1 is MNHEY, CDR2 SMNVEV (reference sequence).

The chain has TRBV7-8 and TRBJ2-7, with 8 bases that match TRBD1. The trim removed 5 bases at V and 1 base at J, leaving 4 bases unmatched. The V gene's germline CDR1 is SGHVS and CDR2 FQNEAQ. CDR3 size: 14 residues. CDR3 DNA: TGTGCCAGCAGCGCGGACAGGGCATCCTACGAGCAGTACTTC. Translated, it gives CASSADRASYEQYF.

On this clone: Distinct nucleotide sequences in the sample also encode this CDR3. This chain joins TRBV7-8 and TRBJ2-7; 7 bases fit TRBD1. Losses at the gene ends were 4 bases for V and 2 bases for J; bases not matched to a gene: 5. CDR3 size: 14 residues. Germline-derived CDR1 and CDR2 are SGHVS and FQNEAQ. Written as DNA, the CDR3 is TGTGCCAGCAGCTCCCAGACAGGGCCCTACGAGCAGTACTTC. This sequence encodes CASSSQTGPYEQYF.

The rearrangement links TRBV19 to TRBJ1-5, with D possibly TRBD1 on 5 matching bases. V lost 1 base, J lost 0 bases, and 13 bases lay in between. Per the germline V gene, CDR1 is LNHDA and CDR2 is SQIVND (reference sequence). This CDR3 comprises 17 residues. The DNA of the CDR3 is TGTGCCAGTAGTATAGCAGGGCTGGAATATAGCAATCAGCCCCAGCATTTT. Its protein product is CASSIAGLEYSNQPQHF.

This rearrangement joins TRBV2 to TRBJ1-2; 7 bases line up with TRBD1. The CDR3 spans 14 residues. Per the germline V gene, CDR1 is SNHLY and CDR2 is FYNNEI. The V segment lost 2 bases and the J segment 4 bases; nucleotides outside the gene matches: 4. The CDR3 DNA reads as TGTGCCAGCAGTGAACGCCGACAGGGCTATGGCTACACCTTC. It yields the protein CASSERRQGYGYTF.

The genes are TRBV28 and TRBJ2-1; 8 positions match TRBD1. Trimming at V came to 6 bases and at J to 8 bases, leaving 6 bases not matched to a gene. Germline V lookup: CDR1 MDHEN, CDR2 SYDVKM. The CDR3 loop spans 13 amino acids. CDR3 residues: CASRRTGRDEQFF. The CDR3 bases are TGTGCCAGCAGGCGGACAGGGCGGGATGAGCAGTTCTTC.

This rearrangement joins TRBV6-4 to TRBJ2-3; the D gene could be TRBD1 or TRBD2 (5 bases each). The CDR3 extends over 15 amino acids. CDR1 is MRHNA, CDR2 SNTAGT, per germline. V lost 3 bases to trimming and J lost 2 bases, with 12 bases between them. The CDR3 DNA follows: TGTGCCAGCAGTGAGGGACGAGCCATCACAGATACGCAGTATTTT. This translates into CASSEGRAITDTQYF.

The chain uses TRBV5-4 and TRBJ2-7; 7 bases map to TRBD1. This CDR3 contains 15 residues. Germline V CDR1 and CDR2: SGHNT, YYREEE (reference sequence). V gave up 4 bases and J gave up 2 bases; unmatched junction bases: 9. The CDR3, as DNA: TGTGCCAGCAGCCCAGGCAGGGGGAAAACCTACGAGCAGTACTTC. Its protein product is CASSPGRGKTYEQYF.

The genes are TRBV5-1 and TRBJ2-3; 7 nucleotides match TRBD1. The CDR3 loop spans 16 amino acids. CDR1 and CDR2 (germline): SGHRS, YFSETQ. Trimming removed 2 bases from V and 0 bases from J; junction bases left unmatched: 6. CDR3 sequence (DNA): TGCGCCAGCAGCTTCACAGGGGCACTTAGCACAGATACGCAGTATTTT. It specifies CASSFTGALSTDTQYF.

Concerning this clone itself: The same CDR3 also results from other DNA sequences found in this sample. The chain employs TRBV28 and TRBJ1-2; no reliable D call. The CDR3 is 13 residues long. Looked up from germline, CDR1 is MDHEN and CDR2 is SYDVKM. V was pared by 2 bases and J by 2 bases, with 6 bases between. CDR3 sequence (DNA): TGTGCCAGCAGTTTAGTGCAAAACTATGGCTACACCTTC. It translates to CASSLVQNYGYTF.

V and J are TRBV28 and TRBJ2-7; no definite D call. Deletions cut 1 base from V and 6 bases from J, with 10 bases between. CDR3 length: 13 residues. Looked up from germline, CDR1 is MDHEN and CDR2 is SYDVKM. The chain's CDR3 is CASSLSTPPEQYF. In DNA, the CDR3 is TGTGCCAGCAGTTTATCTACCCCCCCCGAGCAGTACTTC.

In the case of this clone: Other DNA sequences in the sample encode the same CDR3. Here the CDR3 reads CASSVGQGGETQYF. The CDR3 DNA sequence: TGTGCCAGCAGCGTAGGACAGGGTGGAGAGACCCAGTACTTC. V usage is TRBV9 and J usage is TRBJ2-5; 7 nucleotides line up with TRBD1. Germline-derived CDR1 and CDR2 are SGDLS and YYNGEE. V dropped 0 bases and J dropped 4; count of bases not matched to a gene: 3. This CDR3 has 14 amino acids.

The chain employs TRBV27 and TRBJ1-5; a weak D match, TRBD1 (5 bases). Looked up from germline, CDR1 is MNHEY and CDR2 is SMNVEV (reference sequence). Between the trimmed V and J ends, which lost 6 bases and 6 bases, there was a span of 12 bases. This CDR3 has 13 residues. CDR3 protein: CASSRRGIQPQHF. The CDR3 nucleotides read TGTGCCAGCAGCCGCCGGGGGATTCAGCCCCAGCATTTT.

This rearrangement joins TRBV6-5 to TRBJ1-2; 7 nucleotides agree with TRBD1. V trimming: 5 bases; J trimming: 8 bases; junction bases outside the gene matches: 8. The CDR3 extends over 13 amino acids. The germline gives CDR1 MNHEY, CDR2 SVGAGI. The CDR3 loop is CASSLDRAWGYTF. The DNA for the CDR3 is TGTGCCAGCAGTCTCGACAGGGCTTGGGGCTACACCTTC.

The chain is built from TRBV7-9 and TRBJ1-1; 7 nucleotides line up with TRBD1. Germline values: CDR1 SEHNR, CDR2 FQNEAQ (reference sequence). There are 13 residues in the CDR3. After removal of 3 bases from V and 8 bases from J, the junction contained 6 bases not matched to a gene. CDR3 bases: TGTGCCAGCAGCTTCTTAACAGGGGTGGAAGCTTTCTTT. Its protein product is CASSFLTGVEAFF.

The chain is built from TRBV6-6 and TRBJ1-1, with D possibly matching TRBD1 (5 bases). Germline V CDR1 and CDR2: MNHNY, SVGAGI (reference sequence). This CDR3 comprises 15 residues. Trimming shortened V by 4 bases and J by 4 bases, and 16 bases separated the two germline ends. The CDR3 loop reads CASSSPSGRATEAFF. Here the CDR3 DNA reads TGTGCCAGCAGTTCTCCGTCAGGGCGGGCCACTGAAGCTTTCTTT.